This TCR beta chain was captured in a study of cytomegalovirus exposure and HLA in healthy donors. V was clipped by 6 bases and J by 2 bases; unmatched bases: 4. This CDR3 region has 15 residues. Germline V gene data show CDR1 as KGHSH and CDR2 as LQKENI. Profiled with immunoSEQ multiplex PCR; TCRdb holds only in-frame clones, not every one. The sample shows hundreds of thousands of clones, around 87% of them seen only once. The TCR sequence derives from a woman between 18 and 30 years old in good health and CMV-seronegative. Sequenced input: PBMCs. The gene calls are TRBV18 and TRBJ2-2, with 9 bases matching TRBD2. The CDR3: CASSLGLANTGELFF. Written as DNA, the CDR3 is TGTGCCAGCTCCCTGGGACTAGCCAACACCGGGGAGCTGTTTTTT.